Each of the 15 T cell receptor beta chains below was sequenced from the same sample in a study of shared clonotypes between healthy human individuals. Naivety among CD8 cells was defined by CD45RO negativity and positive CCR7 selection, thereby excluding terminally differentiated effector memory CD45RA+ cells. TCRdb keeps only in-frame clones here, not all; method: immunoSEQ multiplex PCR. The data show 1.5 million to 2.5 million clones, about 94% seen once. Material: naive CD8+ T cells sorted from blood. These receptors were obtained from a man aged 18 to 29 in good health.

The chain has TRBV30 and TRBJ1-5; D uncertain. Germline values: CDR1 GTSNPN, CDR2 SVGIG (reference sequence). Trimming removed 2 bases from V and 3 bases from J, with 8 bases in between. The CDR3 is 13 amino acids. CDR3 sequence: CAWSFGYNQPQHF. CDR3 DNA sequence: TGTGCCTGGAGTTTCGGCTACAATCAGCCCCAGCATTTT.

This clone was seen a single time. This rearrangement joins TRBV14 to TRBJ2-3, with TRBD1 matching over 9 bases. The J segment lost 6 bases and the V segment lost 3 bases, leaving 10 bases of the junction unmatched. Germline assignment: CDR1 SGHDN and CDR2 FVKESK. This CDR3 has 16 amino acids. The CDR3 nucleotides are TGTGCCAGCAGCCAGTTTGCGGGACAGGGCCCGGATACGCAGTATTTT. It specifies CASSQFAGQGPDTQYF.

This clone was recorded only once. The sample carries other DNA sequences with the same CDR3. The chain joins TRBV28 to TRBJ2-7; the match to TRBD1 covers 11 bases. The V gene's germline CDR1 is MDHEN and CDR2 SYDVKM. With 6 bases clipped from V and 2 bases from J, the junction kept 3 bases outside the gene matches. CDR3 length: 14 residues. This CDR3 is CASSSGQGAYEQYF. The CDR3 nucleotides are TGTGCCAGCAGCTCGGGACAGGGGGCCTACGAGCAGTACTTC.

The J gene is TRBJ1-4, the V gene TRBV7-9; D gene ambiguous. Germline CDR1 is SEHNR and CDR2 is FQNEAQ (reference sequence). The CDR3 length is 14 residues. Trimming took off 5 bases at V and 6 bases at J, with 13 bases between the two ends. CDR3 amino acids: CASSHPDGDEKLFF. DNA for the CDR3: TGTGCCAGCAGCCACCCGGACGGGGATGAAAAACTGTTTTTT.

J is TRBJ2-5 and V is TRBV7-9; D is possibly TRBD1 (6 bases). There are 13 residues in the CDR3. V was trimmed by 3 bases and J by 7 bases, leaving 12 bases between them. Germline values: CDR1 SEHNR, CDR2 FQNEAQ (reference sequence). CDR3 sequence: CASSFPGVGTQYF. For the CDR3, the DNA is TGTGCCAGCAGCTTCCCAGGGGTAGGGACCCAGTACTTC. The whole variable domain, remainder taken from reference TRBV7-9 and TRBJ2-5, is DTGVSQNPRHKITKRGQNVTFRCDPISEHNRLYWYRQTLGQGPEFLTYFQNEAQLEKSRLLSDRFSAERPKGSFSTLEIQRTEQGDSAMYLCASSFPGVGTQYFGPGTRLLVL.

CDR3 in amino acids: CASSFPLGEQYF. CDR3 coding DNA: TGTGCCAGCAGTTTCCCCCTTGGCGAGCAGTACTTC. The genes are TRBV27 and TRBJ2-7; no reliable D call. Trimming removed 3 bases at V and 6 bases at J, with 9 bases between. Germline CDR1 MNHEY, CDR2 SMNVEV (reference sequence). This CDR3 region has 12 residues.

V usage is TRBV7-9 and J usage is TRBJ2-5; 12 positions agree with TRBD2. Trimming at V came to 5 bases and at J to 4 bases, leaving 5 bases not matched to a gene. Germline CDR1 is SEHNR and CDR2 is FQNEAQ (reference sequence). CDR3 size: 15 residues. The CDR3 here is CASSRPGLAGETQYF. CDR3 coding DNA: TGTGCCAGCAGCCGACCGGGACTAGCGGGAGAGACCCAGTACTTC.

Regarding this clone: Other DNA sequences in the sample encode the same CDR3. The CDR3: CASSVGSDYEQYF. CDR3 DNA: TGTGCCAGCAGCGTAGGTTCGGATTACGAGCAGTACTTC. The rearrangement joins TRBV9 to TRBJ2-7, with D unclear. V shed 0 bases and J shed 4 bases, with 8 bases lying between them. This CDR3 contains 13 residues. Germline-derived CDR1 and CDR2 are SGDLS and YYNGEE.

This chain uses TRBV4-3 with TRBJ2-1; 7 bases map to TRBD2. Germline V gives CDR1 LGHNA, CDR2 YSLEER. The CDR3 loop spans 15 amino acids. The V and J ends lost 0 bases and 6 bases, in that order; junction bases with no gene match: 5. The CDR3 nucleotides read TGCGCCAGCAGCCAAGACCTACGACTAGCCAATGAGCAGTTCTTC. Its protein is CASSQDLRLANEQFF.

The CDR3 loop reads CASSQIRVQPFYEQYF. The DNA for the CDR3 is TGCGCCAGCAGCCAGATCCGGGTGCAACCGTTCTACGAGCAGTACTTC. The chain links TRBV4-1 to TRBJ2-7; D gene unclear. The CDR3 covers 16 residues. V lost 3 bases, J lost 3 bases, and 18 bases lay in between. Per germline, CDR1 MGHRA and CDR2 YSYEKL.

The gene calls are TRBV21-1 and TRBJ1-4; the table calls TRBD1, which could not be checked here. TRBV21-1 is assigned pseudogene status. The CDR3 is made up of 17 amino acids. The CDR3 protein is CASSKVTRTGWGEKLFF. The CDR3 region has the DNA TGTGCCAGCAGCAAAGTTACCCGGACAGGGTGGGGTGAAAAACTGTTTTTT.

The chain couples TRBV4-3 to TRBJ2-7; D is perhaps TRBD2 (5 bases). Germline CDR1 reads LGHNA; CDR2 reads YSLEER. The CDR3 sequence is 15 residues long. V was shortened by 0 bases and J by 5 bases, with 14 bases between the two germline ends. This CDR3 is CASSQDLGSADEQYF. The CDR3 bases are TGCGCCAGCAGCCAAGATCTGGGTAGCGCCGACGAGCAGTACTTC.

The V gene is TRBV2, the J gene TRBJ2-1, with 8 nucleotides matching TRBD2. CDR3 length: 15 residues. In germline, CDR1 is SNHLY, CDR2 FYNNEI. Trimming took 5 bases from V and 2 from J; bases not matched to a gene: 5. CDR3 protein: CASSRLAITYNEQFF. The DNA of the CDR3 is TGTGCCAGCAGTCGACTAGCGATAACCTACAATGAGCAGTTCTTC.

The chain uses TRBV7-9 and TRBJ2-3; 8 bases align to TRBD1. The CDR3 runs to 16 residues. Germline V gives CDR1 SEHNR, CDR2 FQNEAQ (reference sequence). The V gene end was trimmed by 5 bases and the J gene end by 2 bases; junction bases not matched to a gene: 9. The DNA for the CDR3 is TGTGCCAGCAGCGGAAGGACAGGGCTTCTCACAGATACGCAGTATTTT. Translating gives CASSGRTGLLTDTQYF.

The CDR3 spells CASSGPRRGDTF. CDR3 bases: TGTGCCAGCAGCGGCCCGCGACGCGGAGACACCTTC. The genes are TRBV11-2 and TRBJ1-2; D call uncertain. CDR3 length: 12 residues. V gave up 5 bases and J gave up 12 bases, with 16 bases separating them. Per germline, CDR1 SGHAT and CDR2 FQNNGV.